Below, one T cell receptor beta chain is given with its context. The antigen is not known. Clones were read by immunoSEQ multiplex PCR, and TCRdb kept only the in-frame ones, dropping some. The sample yields 5,000 to 6,000 clones, around 80% seen once. The data originate from a study of somatic mutations in cytotoxic T cells in rheumatoid arthritis. Study at large: A roughly 32 ml EDTA sample of patient blood was drawn right after diagnosis, before any treatment. Among the T-cell populations stained with V beta antibodies, some were separated by flow sorting at nearly 100% purity, including V beta1+ cells whose TCRB was sequenced.

Study-wide results and limits: Rheumatoid arthritis patients showed CD8+ clonality increasing with age, unlike healthy controls.

With 5 bases clipped from V and 0 bases from J, the junction kept 6 bases outside the gene matches. Looked up from germline, CDR1 is SGHAT and CDR2 is FQNNGV. CDR3 length: 17 amino acids. The material sequenced was CD8+ T cells sorted from blood. This clonotype originated in an adult with rheumatoid arthritis. The V and J genes are TRBV11-2 and TRBJ2-1; 11 positions match TRBD2. This chain's CDR3 is CASSGGTSGFSYNEQFF. The CDR3 DNA sequence: TGTGCCAGCAGCGGCGGGACTAGCGGCTTCTCCTACAATGAGCAGTTCTTC.